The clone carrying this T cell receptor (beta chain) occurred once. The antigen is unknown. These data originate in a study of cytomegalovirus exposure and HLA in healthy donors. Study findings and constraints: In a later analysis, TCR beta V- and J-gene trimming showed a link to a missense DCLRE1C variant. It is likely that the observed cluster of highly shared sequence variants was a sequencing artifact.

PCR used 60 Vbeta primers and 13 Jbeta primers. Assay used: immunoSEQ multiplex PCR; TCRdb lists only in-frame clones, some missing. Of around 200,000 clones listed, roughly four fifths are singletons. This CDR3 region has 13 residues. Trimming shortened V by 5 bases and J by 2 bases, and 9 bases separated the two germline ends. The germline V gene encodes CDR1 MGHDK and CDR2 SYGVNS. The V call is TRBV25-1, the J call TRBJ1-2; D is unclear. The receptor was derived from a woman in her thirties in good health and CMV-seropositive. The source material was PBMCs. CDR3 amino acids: CASSSWQNYGYTF. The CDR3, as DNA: TGTGCCAGCAGTTCTTGGCAAAACTATGGCTACACCTTC.